This T cell receptor (beta chain) was captured by sequencing in a study of CXCR3-negative and CXCR3-positive naive CD8 T cells (dated by TCRdb to the late 2010s). For the study in its entirety: In total, some 150 million TRB reads were obtained, which works out to roughly 1.5 +/- 0.3 million reads per library. Diversity and physicochemical repertoire analyses covered around 10 donors pooled from two independent experiments. The TRBV-TRBJ cluster analysis covered naive subsets from 5 or 6 donors and memory cells from 3 donors.

Comment on this clonotype: Its antigen has not been determined.

Points the paper makes about the study in general: Compared with CXCR3-negative naive cells, CXCR3-positive naive cells had TRB CDR3s with higher hydrophobicity (lower Kidera factor 4), lower energy, and higher strength and volume indices. Freshly isolated PBMCs were used for most assays because CXCR3 expression partially decreased after cryopreservation. TRBV-TRBJ usage was similar between naive CXCR3-negative and CXCR3-positive cells from the same donor, while memory cells showed distinct patterns. Because surface CD5, which has been linked to self-reactivity in mice, was comparable between naive subsets, TCR interaction strength was also inferred from TRB CDR3 physicochemical properties. Comparably high repertoire diversity was found in both naive subsets, whereas much lower repertoire diversity was found in memory CD8+ T cells.

The CDR3 has 15 amino acids, counting the end cysteine and phenylalanine. DNA was not recorded. CDR1 and CDR2 were assigned from the germline V gene (reference sequence) as SEHNR and FQNEAQ. For each CD8+ T cell subset, flow sorting was done in triplicate, and 310,000 or so cells per subset went directly into RLT lysis buffer. To keep memory contaminants out, a stringent definition of naive CD8+ T cells was applied: CD45RO-CCR7+CD27+CD95-. Using standard density gradient centrifugation, peripheral blood mononuclear cells were isolated from buffy coats. Naive CXCR3-negative and CXCR3-positive CD8+ T cells were flow-sorted on a FACSAria III. Total RNA was extracted from sorted cells using an RNeasy Mini Kit. The sequencing machine was a NextSeq 550. The Human TCR Profiling Kit (MiLaboratory) was used to prepare UMI-labeled 5' RACE TRB cDNA libraries. cDNA synthesis used the entire amount of extracted RNA, and PCR amplification then used the entire amount of cDNA produced. Libraries were prepared in parallel with an identical number of PCR cycles. The authors processed their data as follows. With a minimum of two reads required per UMI, MIGEC and MiXCR pulled out about 49,000 +/- 11,000 unique UMI-labeled TRB cDNA molecules from each library. An average of around 40,000 +/- 10,000 functional in-frame TRB CDR3 nucleotide clonotypes without stop codons was found per library. After downsampling to 5000 UMI-labeled TRB molecules per sample, diversity metrics, including normalized Shannon-Wiener and Chao1, were computed in VDJtools. Clonotype-size-weighted physicochemical properties of the central five CDR3 residues (interaction energy, strength, volume and Kidera factor 4) were computed in VDJtools. Following reprocessing of the reads by TCRdb, the data hold one row per CDR3 protein sequence and no DNA is available. It is TCRdb's table, rather than the study itself, that gives the V and J calls and clone size. This sample's records show under 150,000 distinct CDR3 sequences. The ten biggest clones cover around 0.37% of the sample.

Rearrangement joined TRBV7-9 to TRBJ2-7; with no DNA, the TCRdb D assignment of TRBD1 cannot be verified. The receptor was derived from a human donor in good health. Some clones in this sample may be carry-over from other donors' samples. The sequenced sample consisted of naive CXCR3+ CD8+ T cells from blood. This specimen's cell subset or site label, interpreted: CD45RO-CCR7+CD27+CD95- naive CD8+ T cells expressing CXCR3 (TNR3+). For the CDR3, the sequence is CASSDTTGDTYEQYF. The CDR3 plus the reference TRBV7-9 and TRBJ2-7 genes for the other parts give the full variable domain: DTGVSQNPRHKITKRGQNVTFRCDPISEHNRLYWYRQTLGQGPEFLTYFQNEAQLEKSRLLSDRFSAERPKGSFSTLEIQRTEQGDSAMYLCASSDTTGDTYEQYFGPGTRLTVT.